The subject of this entry is one T cell receptor beta chain. The data derive from a study of T cell responses to AZD1222 COVID-19 vaccine. The CDR3 has 12 amino acids. Germline CDR1 KGHSH, CDR2 LQKENI. Trimming cost V 4 bases and J 5 bases, with 7 bases left between them. Some clones are missing from TCRdb's copy, which holds only in-frame ones; the method was immunoSEQ multiplex PCR. Among roughly 120,000 clones listed, around 90% were seen once. The chain has TRBV18 and TRBJ2-3; D perhaps matches TRBD2 (5 bases). Sequenced here: peripheral blood, sampled on day 0 of AZD1222 vaccination. This TCR was sampled from an adult in good health. CDR3 nucleotides: TGTGCCAGCTCACGAGGGCTAGATACGCAGTATTTT. It encodes CASSRGLDTQYF.